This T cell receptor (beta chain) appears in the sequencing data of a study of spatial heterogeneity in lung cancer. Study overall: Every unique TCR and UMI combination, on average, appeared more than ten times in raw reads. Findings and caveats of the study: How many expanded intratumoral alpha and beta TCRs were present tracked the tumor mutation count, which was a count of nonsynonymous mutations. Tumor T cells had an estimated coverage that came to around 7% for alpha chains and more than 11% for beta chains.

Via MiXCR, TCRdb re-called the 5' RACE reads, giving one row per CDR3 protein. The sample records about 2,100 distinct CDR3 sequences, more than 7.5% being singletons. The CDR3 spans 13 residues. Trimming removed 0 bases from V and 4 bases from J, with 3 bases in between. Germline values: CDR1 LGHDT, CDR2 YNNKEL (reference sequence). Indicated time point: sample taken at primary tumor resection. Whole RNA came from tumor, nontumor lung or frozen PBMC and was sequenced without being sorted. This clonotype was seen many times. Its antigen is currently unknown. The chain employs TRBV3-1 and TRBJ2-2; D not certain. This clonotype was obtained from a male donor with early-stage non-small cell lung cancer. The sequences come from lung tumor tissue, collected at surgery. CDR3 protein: CASSQDATGELFF. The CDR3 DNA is TGTGCCAGCAGCCAAGACGCCACCGGGGAGCTGTTTTTT. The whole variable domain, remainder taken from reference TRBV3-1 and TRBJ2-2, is DTAVSQTPKYLVTQMGNDKSIKCEQNLGHDTMYWYKQDSKKFLKIMFSYNNKELIINETVPNRFSPKSPDKAHLNLHINSLELGDSAVYFCASSQDATGELFFGEGSRLTVL.